The T cell receptor (beta chain) described here comes from a study of naive and memory T cell subsets. Two oligonucleotides, mixed equimolar, formed the beta constant-region primer covering TRBC1 and TRBC2. MiXCR was run by TCRdb on the UMI-ligation and nested PCR reads, yielding one entry per CDR3 protein. The profile covers tens of thousands of distinct CDR3 sequences, with around 14% appearing a single time and around 0.9% taken by the ten largest. As concerns this clonotype: Its specificity is not known.

From the second PCR step, alpha and beta chains were amplified apart. Regarding the study as a whole: Naive and memory repertoire findings lacked a ground truth for validation.

The source of this sequence is a human donor in good health. Material: central memory CD4+ T cells from blood.

The CDR3 loop reads CASSWALDHKGNEQFF. Written as DNA, the CDR3 is TGTGCCAGCAGCTGGGCTTTGGACCACAAAGGCAATGAGCAGTTCTTC. V is TRBV7-9 and J is TRBJ2-1; D remains ambiguous. The germline V gene has CDR1 SEHNR and CDR2 FQNEAQ (reference sequence). There are 16 residues in the CDR3. Deletions cut 4 bases from V and 6 bases from J, with 19 bases between.